A single sample is the source of the 12 T cell receptor beta chains below, sequenced in a study of OX40 agonist ivuxolimab in advanced cancers. The repertoire was sequenced with immunoSEQ multiplex PCR; TCRdb's copy has only in-frame clones and lacks some. The sample contains about 89,000 clones, approximately 91% of which appear only once. Sample: CD4+ or CD8+ T cells sorted from blood, taken in a trial of the OX40 agonist ivuxolimab. The receptors originated from an adult with an advanced solid tumor such as melanoma, head and neck, liver or kidney cancer.

V gene TRBV6-5 combines with J gene TRBJ1-2, with unresolved D. From germline, CDR1 is MNHEY and CDR2 SVGAGI. Trimming took 0 bases from V and 0 from J, leaving 8 bases between them. The CDR3 sequence is 15 residues long. The CDR3 coding sequence is TGTGCCAGCAGTTACTCGCCGGGGTCTAACTATGGCTACACCTTC. Residues: CASSYSPGSNYGYTF.

The chain has TRBV28 and TRBJ1-4, with D perhaps TRBD1 (6 bases). From germline, CDR1 is MDHEN and CDR2 SYDVKM. The CDR3 is 15 amino acids. V was pared by 6 bases and J by 4 bases, with 15 bases between. The CDR3 nucleotides read TGTGCCAGCAGCCTACCGGAGGGGGATAATGAAAAACTGTTTTTT. As protein: CASSLPEGDNEKLFF.

This clone turned up a few times. CDR3 DNA sequence: TGCGCCAGCAGCCAAGAATCTCGCCGGGAGGGGGCAGATACGCAGTATTTT. It yields the protein CASSQESRREGADTQYF. The V call is TRBV4-3, the J call TRBJ2-3, with TRBD2 matching over 8 bases. CDR1 and CDR2 (germline): LGHNA, YSLEER. Trimming took 0 bases from V and 4 from J; bases not matched to a gene: 9. This CDR3 is 17 amino acids long.

The chain combines TRBV19 with TRBJ1-1, with a possible D match to TRBD1 (5 bases). Germline V gene sequence: CDR1 LNHDA, CDR2 SQIVND (reference sequence). CDR3 size: 14 residues. Trimming left V 8 bases short and J 1 base short, with 14 bases between. The CDR3 sequence is CASGQRGGNTEAFF. The CDR3 nucleotides are TGTGCCAGTGGCCAGCGGGGGGGGAACACTGAAGCTTTCTTT.

V gene TRBV5-1 combines with J gene TRBJ2-7; 7 nucleotides line up with TRBD2. J was trimmed by 1 base and V by 3 bases; bases with no gene match: 7. The germline CDR1 and CDR2 sequences are SGHRS and YFSETQ. The CDR3 is 15 residues long. Written as DNA, the CDR3 is TGCGCCAGCAGCTCGGGGGGAAGGGAATCCTACGAGCAGTACTTC. Residues: CASSSGGRESYEQYF.

The rearrangement links TRBV14 to TRBJ2-5; D call uncertain. The CDR3 has 13 residues. With 0 bases removed from V and 5 bases from J, the gap between germline ends came to 7 bases. CDR1 and CDR2 from the germline V gene are SGHDN and FVKESK. CDR3 nucleotides: TGTGCCAGCAGCCAAGATCTTAGGGAGACCCAGTACTTC. Translating it yields CASSQDLRETQYF.

The V and J genes are TRBV13 and TRBJ2-5, with 7 positions matching TRBD2. The V and J ends lost 5 bases and 2 bases, in that order; junction bases with no gene match: 5. Germline V gene data show CDR1 as PRHDT and CDR2 as FYEKMQ (reference sequence). The CDR3 has 14 residues. The CDR3 DNA is TGTGCCAGCAGCGTCCAGCGGGGACAAGAGACCCAGTACTTC. This gives the protein CASSVQRGQETQYF.

This chain uses TRBV7-9 with TRBJ2-1; no reliable D call. Germline V lookup: CDR1 SEHNR, CDR2 FQNEAQ (reference sequence). This CDR3 region has 13 residues. V was clipped by 5 bases and J by 2 bases, with 7 bases between them. The CDR3 nucleotides are TGTGCCAGCAGCCCTACGCCCTACAATGAGCAGTTCTTC. It yields the protein CASSPTPYNEQFF.

The chain is built from TRBV28 and TRBJ2-5; 9 nucleotides align to TRBD1. CDR1 and CDR2 from the germline V gene are MDHEN and SYDVKM. The CDR3 contains 15 residues. Trimming at V came to 6 bases and at J to 2 bases, leaving 7 bases not matched to a gene. CDR3 residues: CASRKQGAGQETQYF. CDR3 coding DNA: TGTGCCAGCAGGAAACAGGGGGCCGGACAAGAGACCCAGTACTTC.

V is TRBV9 and J is TRBJ1-4; the D is unclear. Germline lookup yields CDR1 SGDLS and CDR2 YYNGEE. V lost 0 bases and J 8 bases, leaving 14 bases between the germline ends. The CDR3 runs 15 residues. The CDR3 spells CASSVGTHEREKLFF. The CDR3 DNA is TGTGCCAGCAGCGTAGGGACCCATGAGAGAGAAAAACTGTTTTTT.

The rearrangement uses TRBV19 and TRBJ2-7, with 7 bases identical to TRBD1. In germline, CDR1 is LNHDA, CDR2 SQIVND (reference sequence). With V trimmed by 6 bases and J by 2 bases, 4 bases remained unmatched. The CDR3 runs to 13 residues. The CDR3 is CASRAGQAYEQYF. CDR3 nucleotides: TGTGCCAGTAGGGCAGGACAGGCCTACGAGCAGTACTTC.

The V call is TRBV7-2, the J call TRBJ1-1; D gene uncertain. The CDR3 length is 12 residues. Trimming took 2 bases from V and 6 from J, leaving 7 bases between them. The V gene's germline CDR1 is SGHTA and CDR2 FQGNSA. CDR3 DNA sequence: TGTGCCAGCAGCTTAATGAGCTCTGAAGCTTTCTTT. Translation: CASSLMSSEAFF.